This T cell receptor beta chain was identified during a study of identical twins. Study-level findings and limits: Cord blood beta clonotypes that were abundant carried fewer insertions, and memory repertoires showed no such trend. Weaker excess twin sharing was seen among beta out-of-frame sequences. Findings came from cross-sectional statistics, without long-term follow-up of donors.

This clonotype was found a few times. Its cognate antigen is unknown. Germline trimming cut 3 bases from V and 4 bases from J; bases unmatched to any gene: 2. Looked up from germline, CDR1 is LGHDT and CDR2 is YNNKEL (reference sequence). This CDR3 is built from 14 residues. TCRdb reanalysed the 5' RACE reads using MiXCR and keeps one entry per CDR3 protein. The table records about 660,000 distinct CDR3 sequences, 8.5% to 9% of them present only once. These records were also assigned to another study, of yellow fever vaccine responses in identical twins.

This sequence originates from a woman under 30 in good health. The chain has TRBV3-1 and TRBJ2-2; 7 nucleotides align to TRBD1. What was sequenced was PBMCs. The CDR3: CASSHYRGTGELFF. The CDR3 DNA reads TGTGCCAGCAGCCACTACAGGGGCACCGGGGAGCTGTTTTTT.